This is a list of T cell receptor beta chains from one sample in a study of Ad26.COV2.S vaccination and SARS-CoV-2 variants. TCRdb's copy holds only in-frame clones and misses some; the assay was immunoSEQ multiplex PCR. In the table there are 300,000 to 350,000 clones, 85% to 90% of which are singletons. The sample consisted of peripheral blood, taken in a trial of Ad26.COV2.S vaccine versus placebo. Source of these receptors: a person aged 18-65 years who received the Ad26.COV2.S COVID-19 vaccine or a placebo. The CDR3 runs from the conserved cysteine through the conserved F or W. D genes are given only for firm matches. Not all rows give a size; the values are once, few, many and, for expanded clones, a class.

CDR3 DNA	CDR3 protein	clone size	J gene	D gene	CDR3 length	V gene
TGTGCCAGCAGTCCGCCGGGTCCTTATGGCTACACCTTC	CASSPPGPYGYTF	-	TRBJ1-2	-	13	TRBV5-4
TGTGCCAGCAGCTTTGGGCTCTACAATGAGCAGTTCTTC	CASSFGLYNEQFF	-	TRBJ2-1	-	13	TRBV7-6
TGTGCCAGCAGCCCACGCCGGGCCGGGGAGCTGTTTTTT	CASSPRRAGELFF	few	TRBJ2-2	-	13	TRBV7-3
TGTGCCAGCAGCCCGGGCCGGGGCGGGGGGGCCGGAGATACGCAGTATTTT	CASSPGRGGGAGDTQYF	-	TRBJ2-3	TRBD2	17	TRBV9
TGTGCCAGCAGCGAACCCAGGGGGTCTGGGGCCAACGTCCTGACTTTC	CASSEPRGSGANVLTF	-	TRBJ2-6	TRBD1	16	TRBV9
TGTGCCAGTGATACAGGGGTTAGTGGAGAGACCCAGTACTTC	CASDTGVSGETQYF	-	TRBJ2-5	TRBD1	14	TRBV5-4
TGTGCCAGCGGGGGGCTCGGGGAGACCCAGTACTTC	CASGGLGETQYF	few	TRBJ2-5	-	12	TRBV6-5
TGTGCCAGCAGCCCCCGCGCATTAAACACCGGGGAGCTGTTTTTT	CASSPRALNTGELFF	-	TRBJ2-2	-	15	TRBV3-1/TRBV3-2
TGCGCCAGCAGCAACGCGCCGGGACAAGCCTACGAGCAGTACTTC	CASSNAPGQAYEQYF	-	TRBJ2-7	-	15	TRBV5-1
TGTGCCAGCCAGGAGGCCCCAAGCTCCTACAATGAGCAGTTCTTC	CASQEAPSSYNEQFF	-	TRBJ2-1	-	15	TRBV6-5
TGTGCCAGCCGCCGGATAGGATACCCCGCGATCGAAGCTTTCTTT	CASRRIGYPAIEAFF	-	TRBJ1-1	-	15	TRBV6-8
TGCGCCAGCAGCCAAGATCTAGCGGGGTGGGAGACCCAGTACTTC	CASSQDLAGWETQYF	-	TRBJ2-5	TRBD2	15	TRBV4-3
TGTGCCACCAGCAGGAGGGACTGGCCGGGCACAGATACGCAGTATTTT	CATSRRDWPGTDTQYF	once	TRBJ2-3	-	16	TRBV15
TGTGCCAGCAGCTTAGCGCCGGCAGGGCGACGCGAGCAGTACTTC	CASSLAPAGRREQYF	few	TRBJ2-7	-	15	TRBV7-2
TGTGCCAGCAGTGACGTCCAGAGCAATCAGCCCCAGCATTTT	CASSDVQSNQPQHF	few	TRBJ1-5	-	14	TRBV2
TGTGCCAGCAGTTGGGTGAACTCACCCCTCCACTTT	CASSWVNSPLHF	once	TRBJ1-6	-	12	TRBV6-2/TRBV6-3
TGTGCCAGCAGCCCCGCCAACAGACAGGGCGAGACCCAGTACTTC	CASSPANRQGETQYF	once	TRBJ2-5	TRBD1	15	TRBV2
TGTGCCAGCAGCCAAGATGGGGGACTAGCGGGGGCCCGCTACAATGAGCAGTTCTTC	CASSQDGGLAGARYNEQFF	-	TRBJ2-1	TRBD2	19	TRBV4-2
TGTGCCAGCAGCGTTTCAGGGGCAGGGAACACTGAAGCTTTCTTT	CASSVSGAGNTEAFF	-	TRBJ1-1	-	15	TRBV2
TGTGCCAGCAGCCCCCATGTAACAGCCGAGACCCAGTACTTC	CASSPHVTAETQYF	-	TRBJ2-5	-	14	TRBV9
TGCGCCAGCAGCGATGCTCTTCAGGGGATAACCGGGGAGCTGTTTTTT	CASSDALQGITGELFF	-	TRBJ2-2	-	16	TRBV5-1
TGTGCCAGCAGCCCCGCGGGGCCGAGCTACGAGCAGTACTTC	CASSPAGPSYEQYF	-	TRBJ2-7	-	14	TRBV7-9
TGTGCCAGCTCACCCAACCTTCGGGACAGGAGTCTTACCTACAATGAGCAGTTCTTC	CASSPNLRDRSLTYNEQFF	-	TRBJ2-1	TRBD1	19	TRBV18
TGTGCCAGCAGCGGTAGCACAGATACGCAGTATTTT	CASSGSTDTQYF	-	TRBJ2-3	-	12	TRBV9
TGTGCCAGCAGCTTTATAGGGGGCGCTCCTCAAGAGACCCAGTACTTC	CASSFIGGAPQETQYF	-	TRBJ2-5	TRBD1	16	TRBV5-6
TGCGCCAGCAGCCAAGTACCACAGGCTGCCTACGAGCAGTACTTC	CASSQVPQAAYEQYF	-	TRBJ2-7	-	15	TRBV4-3
TGCGCCAGCAGCCAGTCAGATACGCAGTATTTT	CASSQSDTQYF	-	TRBJ2-3	-	11	TRBV5-1
TGTGCCAGCAGTTTATGGAGGGGTCCCCCCCTCCACTTT	CASSLWRGPPLHF	-	TRBJ1-6	-	13	TRBV27
TGTGCCTGGAGTGCCCCGAAGGGACAGGGGGCTCGAGAGACCCAGTACTTC	CAWSAPKGQGARETQYF	-	TRBJ2-5	TRBD1	17	TRBV30
TGTGCCAGTAGTCCCGTTGGGGGAGGTGGAAACACCATATATTTT	CASSPVGGGGNTIYF	-	TRBJ1-3	-	15	TRBV19
TGTGCCAGCTCACCGAACAGCATAGCTTCACCCCTCCACTTT	CASSPNSIASPLHF	-	TRBJ1-6	-	14	TRBV18
TGTGCCAGCAGCTTAGGCCCTAGCGGGGGGGCCTTGGGTGAGCAGTTCTTC	CASSLGPSGGALGEQFF	-	TRBJ2-1	TRBD2	17	TRBV13
TGCGCCAGCAGCCAAGATTCAGCTTCCACGACCCTACAGCAGTTCTTC	CASSQDSASTTLQQFF	-	TRBJ2-1	-	16	TRBV4-3
TGTGCCAGCAGCTTCCAACAGGGGCTTGGGAGTGAAAAACTGTTTTTT	CASSFQQGLGSEKLFF	-	TRBJ1-4	TRBD1	16	TRBV7-9
TGTGCCAGCAGTTACCTCCCGGGACAGGGAGATGGCTACACCTTC	CASSYLPGQGDGYTF	-	TRBJ1-2	TRBD1	15	TRBV6-5
TGTGCCAGCAGCCAAGAGGGGCGACAGTCTTCCTCTGGAAACACCATATATTTT	CASSQEGRQSSSGNTIYF	-	TRBJ1-3	-	18	TRBV3-1/TRBV3-2
TGCGCCAGCAGCTTTTTGCCGGGGGAGATGAACACTGAAGCTTTCTTT	CASSFLPGEMNTEAFF	-	TRBJ1-1	-	16	TRBV5-1
TGTGCCAGCATGACGAACTCTGGGGCCAACGTCCTGACTTTC	CASMTNSGANVLTF	-	TRBJ2-6	-	14	TRBV2
TGTGCCAGCAGCTCGGGACAGGGCAGGAGATGGCAAGAGACCCAGTACTTC	CASSSGQGRRWQETQYF	-	TRBJ2-5	TRBD1	17	TRBV5-6
TGTGCCAGTAGTGCACGGGGGGCGGGTCAGCCCCAGCATTTT	CASSARGAGQPQHF	-	TRBJ1-5	-	14	TRBV19
TGTGCCAGCAGCCAAGTAGTACGGTTTGGCGGCTACACCTTC	CASSQVVRFGGYTF	-	TRBJ1-2	-	14	TRBV3-1/TRBV3-2
TGTGCCTGGACCATAGGGGGCCCAGAAGCTTTCTTT	CAWTIGGPEAFF	-	TRBJ1-1	TRBD1	12	TRBV30
TGTGCCAGCTCACCACAGGAAAATCAGCCCCAGCATTTT	CASSPQENQPQHF	-	TRBJ1-5	-	13	TRBV18
TGTGCCAGCAGCCTTCGGACTAGCGGGGAAGAGACCCAGTACTTC	CASSLRTSGEETQYF	-	TRBJ2-5	TRBD2	15	TRBV7-9
TGTGCCTCTCGAGAGGGGGAGCCCTACCAATACGAGCAGTACTTC	CASREGEPYQYEQYF	-	TRBJ2-7	-	15	TRBV19
TGTGCCAGCAGCCCGCAGACAGGGGTATATGACTACACCTTC	CASSPQTGVYDYTF	-	TRBJ1-2	TRBD1	14	TRBV7-2
TGCGCCAGCAGCCAAAGCAGAAGCCACCAGAATTCACCCCTCCACTTT	CASSQSRSHQNSPLHF	-	TRBJ1-6	-	16	TRBV4-3
TGCAGTGCTAGTGCCATCCAGTACGAGCAGTACTTC	CSASAIQYEQYF	-	TRBJ2-7	-	12	TRBV20-1
TGTGCCAGCAGCCAACTAGGGACCCGGGAGACCCAGTACTTC	CASSQLGTRETQYF	-	TRBJ2-5	-	14	TRBV4-2
TGTGCCAGCAGTCATCCGGGACAGGGGAGAAATGAGCAGTTCTTC	CASSHPGQGRNEQFF	-	TRBJ2-1	TRBD1	15	TRBV6-1
TGTGCCAGCAGTCCATACCTGACAGGGATGTATGGCTACACCTTC	CASSPYLTGMYGYTF	few	TRBJ1-2	TRBD1	15	TRBV27
TGCGCCAGCAGCTTGGCGATGGGGACTAACTATGGCTACACCTTC	CASSLAMGTNYGYTF	once	TRBJ1-2	-	15	TRBV5-1
TGCAGCGCGGAGACAGATGGGTACGAGCAGTACTTC	CSAETDGYEQYF	once	TRBJ2-7	-	12	TRBV29-1
TGTGCCAGCAGCCTGATGACAGGGTCGGGTGGCTACACCTTC	CASSLMTGSGGYTF	-	TRBJ1-2	TRBD1	14	TRBV3-1/TRBV3-2